The sequence of this TCR beta chain was determined in a study of vaccination effects on CD4 cells after COVID-19. CDR1 and CDR2 (germline): LGHNA, YNFKEQ. The CDR3 runs 17 residues. Trimming removed 2 bases at V and 5 bases at J, with 16 bases between. In the ViraFEST assay, antigen-specific CD4+ clonotypes were identified by expansion after peptide-pool stimulation. CD4+ T cell isolation took place after about nine days of culture. According to the study, vaccine recipients showed no prior SARS-CoV-2 infection and negative nucleocapsid antibodies. Cultures had half their medium replaced with IL-2 medium on days 3 and 7. Here immunoSEQ multiplex PCR was the method, and the copy in TCRdb shows in-frame clones only, minus some. The sample includes about 34,000 clones, less than 80% of them seen just once. Concerning this clone itself: Its antigen is undetermined.

This receptor was taken from a human donor who received a COVID-19 vaccine. V and J are TRBV4-2 and TRBJ1-6; D remains unclear. Sequenced here: CD4+ T cells from PBMCs cultured with HCoV-OC43 spike peptides, sampled before COVID-19 vaccination. Noted subset: HCoV-OC43 spike overlapping peptide pool stimulation. CDR3 coding DNA: TGTGCCAGCAGCCAAATTACTCTCCGAGGCGATAATTCACCCCTCCACTTT. Its protein is CASSQITLRGDNSPLHF.